A selection of T cell receptor beta chains follows, all from one sample in a study of T cell changes during pregnancy in multiple sclerosis. Produced via immunoSEQ multiplex PCR; TCRdb's table is partial and in-frame only. Here the sample spans some 48,000 clones, about 90% being singletons. Specimen: CD4+ T cells from peripheral blood mononuclear cells, collected after pregnancy. The receptors were sampled from a female donor in good health, enrolled as a control in a pregnancy study. The CDR3 runs from the conserved cysteine through the conserved F or W. Fields, in order: clone size, V gene, J gene, D gene, CDR3 protein, CDR3 DNA. A D gene is named only where the DNA matches it firmly. A row's size may be missing; if present it is once, few, many or a size class.

.,TRBV10-3,TRBJ2-2,.,CAISRGSGTGELFF,TGTGCCATCTCACGGGGGTCGGGCACCGGGGAGCTGTTTTTT
.,TRBV28,TRBJ1-1,TRBD1,CASSKGQGFQMSTEAFF,TGTGCCAGCAGTAAGGGACAGGGGTTTCAGATGTCTACTGAAGCTTTCTTT
.,TRBV30,TRBJ1-5,.,CAWSGQINQPQHF,TGTGCCTGGAGTGGGCAGATTAATCAGCCCCAGCATTTT
.,TRBV11-2,TRBJ2-7,.,CASSLRAGVVGEQYF,TGTGCCAGCAGCTTAAGGGCAGGGGTGGTGGGTGAGCAGTACTTC
.,TRBV5-1,TRBJ2-1,TRBD2,CASSFTLAGNNEQFF,TGCGCCAGCAGCTTTACACTAGCGGGGAACAATGAGCAGTTCTTC
.,TRBV5-1,TRBJ2-3,TRBD2,CASSFGLMPGLAGTDTQYF,TGCGCCAGCAGCTTTGGACTGATGCCAGGACTAGCGGGGACAGATACGCAGTATTTT
.,TRBV29-1,TRBJ2-1,.,CSVWDFQNEQFF,TGCAGCGTCTGGGACTTCCAAAATGAGCAGTTCTTC
once,TRBV12-1,TRBJ2-5,.,CASSFDFLVGLGQETQYF,TGTGCCAGCAGCTTTGATTTTCTTGTAGGACTCGGCCAAGAGACCCAGTACTTC
.,TRBV5-1,TRBJ1-1,TRBD1,CASSFGARNRGNFANTEAFF,TGCGCCAGCAGCTTTGGGGCCCGCAACAGGGGGAACTTCGCGAACACTGAAGCTTTCTTT
.,TRBV21-1,TRBJ1-5,.,CASSKVGGQGYAMGNQPQHF,TGTGCCAGCAGCAAAGTTGGTGGACAGGGTTATGCTATGGGCAATCAGCCCCAGCATTTT
.,TRBV19,TRBJ2-7,.,CASSIRFLGSSYEQYF,TGTGCCAGTAGTATACGCTTCCTGGGGAGCTCCTACGAGCAGTACTTC
.,TRBV6-5,TRBJ2-5,.,CASSYSSRGLEETQYF,TGTGCCAGCAGTTACTCGAGCAGGGGCTTAGAGGAGACCCAGTACTTC
.,TRBV6-1,TRBJ1-5,.,CASSEGGRSRPQHF,TGTGCCAGCAGTGAAGGGGGCCGATCAAGGCCCCAGCATTTT
.,TRBV7-3,TRBJ2-1,TRBD2,CASSLSLAGGKNEQFF,TGTGCCAGCAGCTTGTCGCTAGCGGGGGGGAAGAATGAGCAGTTCTTC
.,TRBV5-1,TRBJ2-7,.,CASSLTGTIPNYEQYF,TGCGCCAGCAGCTTGACGGGTACTATACCTAACTACGAGCAGTACTTC
.,TRBV2,TRBJ1-5,.,CASTEQGRDQPQHF,TGTGCCAGCACCGAACAGGGCCGAGATCAGCCCCAGCATTTT
.,TRBV27,TRBJ2-5,TRBD2,CASSFGTSGAQAQYF,TGTGCCAGCAGTTTTGGGACTAGCGGGGCCCAGGCCCAGTACTTC
once,TRBV6-5,TRBJ2-3,TRBD2,CASSYSGTSGSNTQYF,TGTGCCAGCAGTTACTCCGGGACTAGCGGGAGCAATACGCAGTATTTT
.,TRBV5-1,TRBJ2-1,.,CASSLEGPGDNEQFF,TGCGCCAGCAGTTTGGAGGGCCCGGGAGACAATGAGCAGTTCTTC
.,TRBV5-1,TRBJ1-1,.,CASSFGLNTEAFF,TGCGCCAGCAGTTTTGGACTAAACACTGAAGCTTTCTTT
.,TRBV9,TRBJ2-7,TRBD1,CASSGGQGRSYEQYF,TGTGCCAGCAGCGGGGGACAGGGAAGGTCCTACGAGCAGTACTTC
.,TRBV19,TRBJ2-1,.,CASSARSSSSYNEQFF,TGTGCCAGTAGTGCCCGATCTAGTAGCTCCTACAATGAGCAGTTCTTC
.,TRBV28,TRBJ2-1,.,CASSLPGYNEQFF,TGTGCCAGCAGTTTACCCGGTTACAATGAGCAGTTCTTC
.,TRBV10-3,TRBJ1-2,.,CAISGLDYGYTF,TGTGCCATCAGCGGGTTGGACTATGGCTACACCTTC
.,TRBV5-4,TRBJ2-2,TRBD1,CASSGGTGTGELFF,TGTGCCAGCAGCGGGGGGACAGGGACCGGGGAGCTGTTTTTT
.,TRBV29-1,TRBJ2-5,.,CSGAGLTVETQYF,TGCAGCGGGGCGGGGTTGACGGTGGAGACCCAGTACTTC
.,TRBV5-5,TRBJ2-5,TRBD2,CASSRGLAAPQETQYF,TGTGCCAGCAGCCGAGGACTAGCGGCTCCCCAAGAGACCCAGTACTTC
.,TRBV7-8,TRBJ1-1,.,CASSLQVPVVDTEAFF,TGTGCCAGCAGCTTACAGGTCCCCGTTGTTGACACTGAAGCTTTCTTT
.,TRBV7-6,TRBJ2-7,TRBD2,CASSRPGGLAGGPISYEQYF,TGTGCCAGCAGCCGGCCAGGAGGGCTAGCGGGGGGGCCAATTTCCTACGAGCAGTACTTC
.,TRBV5-1,TRBJ2-3,TRBD1,CASSLDRATDTQYF,TGCGCCAGCAGCCTGGACAGGGCCACAGATACGCAGTATTTT
.,TRBV28,TRBJ2-3,TRBD1,CASSQGTGWADTQYF,TGTGCCAGCAGTCAAGGGACAGGGTGGGCAGATACGCAGTATTTT
.,TRBV7-7,TRBJ2-5,TRBD1,CASSLGTGGFETQYF,TGTGCTAGCAGCTTAGGGACAGGGGGCTTTGAGACCCAGTACTTC
.,TRBV7-2,TRBJ2-7,.,CASSSLSSSYEQYF,TGTGCCAGCAGCTCCCTATCAAGCTCCTACGAGCAGTACTTC
.,TRBV21-1,TRBJ2-6,.,CASSIVGGSSGANVLTF,TGTGCCAGCAGCATAGTGGGGGGAAGCTCTGGGGCCAACGTCCTGACTTTC
.,TRBV19,TRBJ2-1,.,CASSMGAGVNNEQFF,TGTGCCAGTAGTATGGGGGCAGGGGTGAACAATGAGCAGTTCTTC
.,TRBV28,TRBJ2-4,TRBD2,CASSSWGGLAKNIQYF,TGTGCCAGCAGTTCTTGGGGAGGGCTAGCCAAAAACATTCAGTACTTC
.,TRBV28,TRBJ2-1,.,CASEGRGNSYNEQFF,TGTGCCAGCGAGGGACGGGGGAACAGTTACAATGAGCAGTTCTTC
.,TRBV5-1,TRBJ2-3,.,CASSAQWGRADTQYF,TGCGCCAGCAGCGCGCAGTGGGGCAGGGCAGATACGCAGTATTTT
.,TRBV23-1,TRBJ2-1,.,CASSQSWGDEQFF,TGCGCCAGCAGTCAATCATGGGGGGATGAGCAGTTCTTC
.,TRBV29-1,TRBJ2-2,TRBD2,CSVEGGLNTGELFF,TGCAGCGTTGAGGGGGGGTTGAACACCGGGGAGCTGTTTTTT
.,TRBV19,TRBJ2-7,TRBD1,CAGAQQGMVTYEQYF,TGTGCCGGTGCACAACAGGGGATGGTGACCTACGAGCAGTACTTC
.,TRBV25-1,TRBJ1-4,TRBD1,CASSVTGTTEKLFF,TGTGCCAGCAGTGTGACAGGGACGACAGAAAAACTGTTTTTT
.,TRBV6-5,TRBJ1-1,.,CASSYMTFEAFF,TGTGCCAGCAGTTACATGACATTCGAAGCTTTCTTT
.,TRBV6-1,TRBJ1-3,.,CASWAGNSGNTIYF,TGTGCCAGCTGGGCAGGGAATAGTGGAAACACCATATATTTT
.,TRBV21-1,TRBJ1-1,.,CASTKGGTGGYPMNTEAFF,TGTGCCAGCACCAAAGGAGGGACAGGGGGCTATCCTATGAACACTGAAGCTTTCTTT
.,TRBV5-1,TRBJ1-2,TRBD1,CASSPSPGQLTANYGYTF,TGCGCCAGCAGCCCCTCCCCGGGACAGCTAACTGCTAACTATGGCTACACCTTC
.,TRBV7-2,TRBJ2-1,.,CASSQRRDEQFF,TGTGCCAGCAGCCAACGGAGGGATGAGCAGTTCTTC
.,TRBV7-7,TRBJ2-2,.,CASSLKIGQGDTGELFF,TGTGCTAGCAGCTTAAAAATTGGGCAGGGCGACACCGGGGAGCTGTTTTTT
.,TRBV29-1,TRBJ2-7,TRBD1,CSALPGGNEQYF,TGCAGCGCCCTACCAGGGGGCAACGAGCAGTACTTC
.,TRBV28,TRBJ1-6,.,CASSPPRGQNSPLHF,TGTGCCAGCAGTCCGCCTCGGGGTCAGAATTCACCCCTCCACTTT
.,TRBV29-1,TRBJ2-5,.,CSVESGTWDGETQYF,TGCAGCGTTGAATCGGGGACATGGGATGGGGAGACCCAGTACTTC
.,TRBV23-1,TRBJ2-5,TRBD1,CASGDRHQETQYF,TGCGCCAGCGGGGACAGGCACCAAGAGACCCAGTACTTC
.,TRBV6-6,TRBJ2-1,TRBD2,CASSQGGGALVLEQFF,TGTGCCAGCAGTCAGGGCGGGGGGGCTCTGGTCCTTGAGCAGTTCTTC
few,TRBV7-8,TRBJ2-1,.,CASSFLWFSGSYNEQFF,TGTGCCAGCAGCTTTTTATGGTTTAGCGGATCCTACAATGAGCAGTTCTTC
.,TRBV28,TRBJ1-5,TRBD1,CASSLNRGLGNQPQHF,TGTGCCAGCAGTTTAAACAGGGGTTTGGGCAATCAGCCCCAGCATTTT
.,TRBV4-1,TRBJ1-2,TRBD1,CASSQVSGTGGHGYTF,TGCGCCAGCAGCCAAGTATCCGGGACAGGGGGCCATGGCTACACCTTC
.,TRBV5-1,TRBJ2-5,.,CASSTGTFMETQYF,TGCGCCAGCAGCACAGGGACATTTATGGAGACCCAGTACTTC
.,TRBV9,TRBJ2-1,.,CASSVVGGTEQFF,TGTGCCAGCAGCGTAGTTGGCGGGACTGAGCAGTTCTTC
.,TRBV7-2,TRBJ1-5,TRBD1,CASSRTGGAGQPQHF,TGTGCCAGCAGTAGGACAGGGGGCGCGGGTCAGCCCCAGCATTTT
.,TRBV11-2,TRBJ2-7,TRBD1,CASSRDRGDEQYF,TGTGCCAGCAGCAGGGACAGGGGGGACGAGCAGTACTTC